The 13 T cell receptor beta chains below come from one sample, sequenced in a study of blood T cell repertoires in COVID-19. The assay was immunoSEQ multiplex PCR, and TCRdb's table has in-frame clones only and misses some. This table holds tens of thousands of clones, 70% to 85% found once. The sequenced sample was peripheral blood. The receptor source for this set is a man aged 50-60 years with acute or convalescent COVID-19.

The genes are TRBV29-1 and TRBJ1-5; D perhaps matches TRBD1 (6 bases). The ends were cut back, 5 bases at V and 0 bases at J, with 20 bases in the middle. The germline CDR1 and CDR2 sequences are SQVTM and ANQGSEA. The CDR3 has 17 amino acids. In DNA form, the CDR3 reads TGCAGCGTTAAAAGGGAGATCAGGGGTTATAGCAATCAGCCCCAGCATTTT. Its protein is CSVKREIRGYSNQPQHF.

The chain recombines TRBV28 with TRBJ1-4; D unresolved. Germline V gene data show CDR1 as MDHEN and CDR2 as SYDVKM. This CDR3 comprises 15 residues. V was pared by 5 bases and J by 1 base, with 11 bases between. The CDR3 DNA sequence: TGTGCCAGCAGTCCACCACGAGTAACTAATGAAAAACTGTTTTTT. Translated: CASSPPRVTNEKLFF.

The chain carries TRBV19 and TRBJ1-4, with 7 nucleotides matching TRBD1. The length of the CDR3 is 15 residues. Germline trimming cut 6 bases from V and 4 bases from J; bases unmatched to any gene: 8. Germline V lookup: CDR1 LNHDA, CDR2 SQIVND (reference sequence). The CDR3 protein is CASSPGDSDNEKLFF. CDR3 DNA sequence: TGTGCCAGTAGCCCCGGGGACAGTGATAATGAAAAACTGTTTTTT.

Comments on this clone: Other DNA sequences in this specimen translate into the identical CDR3. This rearrangement joins TRBV7-3 to TRBJ2-1, with a tentative D call TRBD2 (5 bases). CDR1 and CDR2 (germline): SGHTA, FQGTGA. The CDR3 is 14 amino acids. V was shortened by 2 bases and J by 5 bases, with 10 bases between the two germline ends. CDR3 protein: CASSLSGSNNEQFF. CDR3 sequence (DNA): TGTGCCAGCAGCTTATCGGGAAGCAACAATGAGCAGTTCTTC.

Regarding this clone: Other DNA sequences in the sample encode the same CDR3. This rearrangement joins TRBV6-6 to TRBJ2-1, with D perhaps matching TRBD2 (6 bases). The germline CDR1 and CDR2 sequences are MNHNY and SVGAGI (reference sequence). V lost 2 bases and J 2 bases, leaving 7 bases between the germline ends. This CDR3 comprises 14 residues. The CDR3 protein is CASSYGGTYNEQFF. The CDR3, as DNA: TGTGCCAGCAGTTACGGGGGGACCTACAATGAGCAGTTCTTC.

The chain uses TRBV11-2 and TRBJ2-4, with TRBD1 as a possible D gene (5 bases). The germline V gene has CDR1 SGHAT and CDR2 FQNNGV. This CDR3 spans 16 amino acids. V lost 5 bases, J lost 2 bases, and 16 bases lay in between. CDR3 in amino acids: CASSPVGLRTKNIQYF. In nucleotides, the CDR3 is TGTGCCAGCAGCCCGGTGGGGCTAAGGACCAAAAACATTCAGTACTTC.

In its sample, this clone was seen once. The V call is TRBV7-3, the J call TRBJ2-7; D is perhaps TRBD1 (7 bases). CDR1 and CDR2 from the germline V gene are SGHTA and FQGTGA. Between the trimmed V and J ends, which lost 0 bases and 4 bases, there was a span of 10 bases. This CDR3 has 14 residues. The CDR3 nucleotides are TGTGCCAGCAGCTTAACGGCAGGGGGGTACGAGCAGTACTTC. This gives the protein CASSLTAGGYEQYF.

This clone was seen only a few times. In DNA form, the CDR3 reads TGCGCCAGCAGCTCAATAGGCCGGACGGGGGGAAACACCATATATTTT. It specifies CASSSIGRTGGNTIYF. This chain uses TRBV4-1 with TRBJ1-3; D is uncertain. Trimming shortened V by 5 bases and J by 4 bases, and 18 bases separated the two germline ends. Per the germline V gene, CDR1 is MGHRA and CDR2 is YSYEKL. The CDR3 is made up of 16 amino acids.

This chain uses TRBV24-1 with TRBJ2-1; 9 bases are shared with TRBD2. The V gene end was trimmed by 0 bases and the J gene end by 8 bases; junction bases not matched to a gene: 10. This CDR3 region has 17 residues. Germline loops: CDR1 KGHDR, CDR2 SFDVKD. The CDR3 bases are TGTGCCACCAGTGATTTGTCGTGGTCTAGCGGGAAGGATGAGCAGTTCTTC. It codes for CATSDLSWSSGKDEQFF.

This chain joins TRBV2 and TRBJ2-1, with 13 nucleotides matching TRBD2. The J segment lost 12 bases and the V segment lost 6 bases, leaving 8 bases of the junction unmatched. There are 14 residues in the CDR3. CDR1 and CDR2 from the germline V gene are SNHLY and FYNNEI. CDR3 amino acids: CASRQGLAGVPQFF. CDR3 in DNA: TGTGCCAGCAGGCAAGGACTAGCGGGAGTACCGCAGTTCTTC.

The rearrangement links TRBV4-1 to TRBJ2-7; tentatively, D is TRBD1 (5 bases). The length of the CDR3 is 15 residues. Germline CDR1 MGHRA, CDR2 YSYEKL. The V end was cut by 0 bases, the J end by 4 bases, with 13 bases between. The CDR3 here is CASSQEVRESYEQYF. CDR3 nucleotide sequence: TGCGCCAGCAGCCAAGAGGTCAGGGAAAGTTACGAGCAGTACTTC.

The V and J genes are TRBV19 and TRBJ1-1; D is unresolved. Germline V CDR1 and CDR2: LNHDA, SQIVND (reference sequence). The CDR3 runs to 14 residues. Trimming stripped 3 bases from V and 3 bases from J, with 11 bases between. This chain's CDR3 is CASSIGSRDTEAFF. The CDR3 nucleotides are TGTGCCAGTAGTATTGGGAGTCGGGACACTGAAGCTTTCTTT.

The rearrangement links TRBV27 to TRBJ1-2; no firm D call. Germline V CDR1 and CDR2: MNHEY, SMNVEV (reference sequence). V lost 5 bases and J lost 6, with 25 bases in between. The CDR3 sequence is 17 residues long. The CDR3 loop is CASSPGYTYAVVDGYTF. The CDR3, as DNA: TGTGCCAGCAGTCCGGGTTATACGTATGCGGTCGTGGATGGCTACACCTTC.